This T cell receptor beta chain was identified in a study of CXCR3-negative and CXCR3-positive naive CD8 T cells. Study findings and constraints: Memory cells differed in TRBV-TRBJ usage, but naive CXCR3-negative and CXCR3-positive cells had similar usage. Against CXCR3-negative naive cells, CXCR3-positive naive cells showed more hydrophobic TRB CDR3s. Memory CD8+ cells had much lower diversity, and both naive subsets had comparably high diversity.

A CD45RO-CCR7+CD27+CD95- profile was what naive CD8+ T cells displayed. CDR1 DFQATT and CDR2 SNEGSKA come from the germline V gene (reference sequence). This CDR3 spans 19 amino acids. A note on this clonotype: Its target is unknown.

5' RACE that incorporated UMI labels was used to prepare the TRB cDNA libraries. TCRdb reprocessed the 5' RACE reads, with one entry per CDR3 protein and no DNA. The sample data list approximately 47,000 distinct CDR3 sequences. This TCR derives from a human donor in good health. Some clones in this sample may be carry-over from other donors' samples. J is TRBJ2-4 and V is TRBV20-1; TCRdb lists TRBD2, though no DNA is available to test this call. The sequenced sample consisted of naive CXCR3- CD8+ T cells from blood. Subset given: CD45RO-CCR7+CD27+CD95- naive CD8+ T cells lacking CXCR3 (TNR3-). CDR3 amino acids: CSARAFGLAGVLAKNIQYF.